A single sample is the source of the 16 T cell receptor beta chains below, sequenced in a study of blood T cell repertoires in COVID-19 (dated by TCRdb to 2018 to 2020). The library was generated by the immunoSEQ multiplex PCR assay. What TCRdb holds here is the immuneACCESS table cut down to in-frame rearrangements. Part of the clones is not present; checked against another copy, under half of the missing clones reflect an unresolved V gene, and the others are unexplained. Recorded for this sample are about 88,000 clones; 86% of them occurred a single time. The top ten clonotypes cover roughly 27% of the sample. Sequencing was performed on peripheral blood. The receptors derive from a human donor in a cohort sampled during active COVID-19.

This clone occurred once. This sequence joins TRBV21-1 and TRBJ1-5; the DNA was not used to check the table's D call, TRBD1. TRBV21-1 is flagged as a pseudogene. The CDR3 has 17 amino acids. The CDR3 DNA sequence: TGTGCCAGCAGCAAAGTCCACAGCTCCTATAGCAATCAGCCCCAGCATTTT. Translation gives CASSKVHSSYSNQPQHF.

The V call is TRBV5-1, the J call TRBJ2-3; D might be TRBD2 (6 bases). The V end lost 0 bases, the J end lost 0 bases, and 11 bases lay between the germline ends. CDR3 length: 16 amino acids. Germline CDR1 reads SGHRS; CDR2 reads YFSETQ. CDR3 in amino acids: CASSLGRGTSTDTQYF. In DNA form, the CDR3 reads TGCGCCAGCAGCTTGGGACGGGGGACGAGCACAGATACGCAGTATTTT.

This rearrangement joins TRBV28 to TRBJ1-2; D unclear. The CDR3 is 14 amino acids. The germline V gene encodes CDR1 MDHEN and CDR2 SYDVKM. V was shortened by 5 bases and J by 4 bases, with 14 bases between the two germline ends. The CDR3 DNA sequence: TGTGCCAGCAGTACTACTGGATACGCCTATGGCTACACCTTC. It is translated as CASSTTGYAYGYTF.

The gene calls are TRBV12-3 or TRBV12-4 and TRBJ2-1, with 8 bases matching TRBD2. The CDR3 runs to 13 residues. V was pared by 4 bases and J by 10 bases, with 6 bases of the junction left unmatched. In DNA, the CDR3 is TGTGCCAGCAGTTCGGGACTAGTCTGGGAGCAGTTCTTC. Translation: CASSSGLVWEQFF.

The J gene is TRBJ2-3, the V gene TRBV7-2; weak D call: TRBD1 (5 bases). The CDR3 consists of 14 residues. Germline CDR1 is SGHTA and CDR2 is FQGNSA. Trimming took off 6 bases at V and 4 bases at J, with 14 bases between the two ends. This CDR3 is CASSRSRTPDTQYF. As DNA, the CDR3 is TGTGCCAGCAGTAGATCTAGGACACCAGATACGCAGTATTTT.

V and J are TRBV5-1 and TRBJ1-1, with 11 bases aligning to TRBD1. The V segment lost 4 bases and the J segment 4 bases; nucleotides outside the gene matches: 9. The CDR3 is 16 residues long. In germline, CDR1 is SGHRS, CDR2 YFSETQ. CDR3 sequence: CASSTGQGAKSTEAFF. The CDR3 nucleotides are TGCGCCAGCAGCACCGGACAGGGGGCGAAAAGCACTGAAGCTTTCTTT.

This clone was counted a few times. This sequence joins TRBV6-5 and TRBJ2-7; TRBD1 matches 7 bases. The junction had 9 bases not matched to a gene; V was cut back by 5 bases and J by 2 bases. This CDR3 region has 15 residues. Germline V gene data show CDR1 as MNHEY and CDR2 as SVGAGI. The chain's CDR3 is CASSPAGDSPYEQYF. The CDR3 region has the DNA TGTGCCAGCAGTCCCGCTGGGGACAGTCCCTACGAGCAGTACTTC.

The chain combines TRBV4-2 with TRBJ2-7; D is unclear. The ends were cut back, 0 bases at V and 6 bases at J, with 15 bases in the middle. The CDR3 consists of 15 residues. Per germline, CDR1 LGHNA and CDR2 YNFKEQ. The CDR3 sequence: CASSQDSVRLGEQYF. The CDR3 nucleotides are TGTGCCAGCAGCCAAGATTCGGTTCGACTGGGCGAGCAGTACTTC.

This chain links TRBV27 with TRBJ2-1, with 14 bases identical to TRBD2. The CDR3 sequence is 17 residues long. Trimming took 2 bases from V and 10 from J; bases not matched to a gene: 10. Looked up from germline, CDR1 is MNHEY and CDR2 is SMNVEV (reference sequence). CDR3 sequence reads: CASSLIWGLAGVGEQFF. The CDR3 coding sequence is TGTGCCAGCAGTTTAATTTGGGGACTAGCGGGAGTTGGGGAGCAGTTCTTC.

V is TRBV7-3 and J is TRBJ1-6, with TRBD1 matching 7 bases. J was trimmed by 9 bases and V by 4 bases; bases with no gene match: 6. The CDR3 sequence is 14 residues long. CDR1 and CDR2 from the germline V gene are SGHTA and FQGTGA. CDR3 protein: CASSSTGAGSPLHF. The CDR3 DNA reads as TGTGCCAGCAGCTCCACAGGGGCGGGTTCACCCCTCCACTTT.

The chain has TRBV24-1 and TRBJ1-1, with D possibly being TRBD1 (5 bases). The germline V and J ends were trimmed by 3 bases and 3 bases, with 13 bases remaining between them. This CDR3 region has 15 residues. CDR1 is KGHDR and CDR2 is SFDVKD in the germline V gene. CDR3 amino acids: CATSDRLGGDTEAFF. The CDR3 coding sequence is TGTGCCACCAGTGATCGCCTGGGGGGAGACACTGAAGCTTTCTTT.

The chain combines TRBV28 with TRBJ1-3, with D possibly being TRBD1 (6 bases). V was clipped by 8 bases and J by 2 bases, with 13 bases between them. The CDR3 extends over 14 amino acids. Germline V CDR1 and CDR2: MDHEN, SYDVKM. CDR3 sequence (DNA): TGTGCCAGCTCGACCGGGACAACTGGAAACACCATATATTTT. This gives the protein CASSTGTTGNTIYF.

The chain links TRBV19 to TRBJ1-4, with a tentative D call TRBD1 (6 bases). CDR3 size: 15 residues. V dropped 5 bases and J dropped 1 base, with 11 bases sitting between them. Germline CDR1 reads LNHDA; CDR2 reads SQIVND (reference sequence). Written as DNA, the CDR3 is TGTGCCAGTAGTGCCGAGGGGGTAACTAATGAAAAACTGTTTTTT. Protein product: CASSAEGVTNEKLFF.

With respect to this clone: Other DNA sequences within the sample encode an identical CDR3. The CDR3 protein is CASSLGLQETQYF. The CDR3, as DNA: TGTGCCAGCAGTTTAGGACTTCAAGAGACCCAGTACTTC. The chain couples TRBV12-3 or TRBV12-4 to TRBJ2-5; D remains ambiguous. The CDR3 extends over 13 amino acids. With 1 base removed from V and 2 bases from J, the gap between germline ends came to 5 bases.

This rearrangement joins TRBV24-1 to TRBJ2-7; the match to TRBD2 covers 11 bases. Germline CDR1 reads KGHDR; CDR2 reads SFDVKD. V was clipped by 7 bases and J by 6 bases; unmatched bases: 1. The CDR3 is 12 residues long. CDR3 bases: TGTGCCACCAGCCTAGCGGGAGGCGAGCAGTACTTC. Translated: CATSLAGGEQYF.

The chain recombines TRBV19 with TRBJ2-2, with 7 bases matching TRBD1. The CDR3 extends over 15 amino acids. With V trimmed by 3 bases and J by 2 bases, 3 bases remained unmatched. Germline CDR1 LNHDA, CDR2 SQIVND (reference sequence). The DNA for the CDR3 is TGTGCCAGTAGTATCGGACAGGCAAACACCGGGGAGCTGTTTTTT. Protein sequence: CASSIGQANTGELFF.